The T cell receptor beta chain under discussion was sequenced for a study of OX40 agonist ivuxolimab in advanced cancers. The assay was immunoSEQ multiplex PCR, and TCRdb's table has in-frame clones only and misses some. Of approximately 74,000 clones listed, 90% are singletons. Germline loops: CDR1 LNHDA, CDR2 SQIVND (reference sequence). J gave up 8 bases and V 8 bases, and 12 bases lay outside the gene matches. This CDR3 spans 15 amino acids. The sequence was collected from an adult with an advanced solid tumor such as melanoma, head and neck, liver or kidney cancer. Sample: CD4+ or CD8+ T cells sorted from blood, taken in a trial of the OX40 agonist ivuxolimab. J is TRBJ1-2 and V is TRBV19; 12 nucleotides align to TRBD1. CDR3 sequence reads: CASRQPGQGARGYTF. DNA of the CDR3: TGTGCCAGTCGGCAGCCGGGACAGGGGGCGCGGGGCTACACCTTC.